This T cell receptor beta chain was found in a study of response to subunit inactivated influenza vaccine. MiXCR, run by TCRdb on the RT-PCR reads, gives a single entry per CDR3 protein. The data hold about 620,000 distinct CDR3 sequences, with 11% observed a single time. Germline V lookup: CDR1 SGHVS, CDR2 FQNEAQ. This CDR3 has 16 amino acids. V lost 5 bases and J 2 bases, leaving 19 bases between the germline ends. These data were likewise used in another study, on T cells expressing NK-cell markers. That source notes: With UMIs, 5'RACE template switching was used to make TCR beta cDNA. There were seven HCMV-seropositive donors and one seronegative donor among the eight sequenced. About 6 donors had dominant NKG2C+ clonotypes that comprised roughly 1.0-7.5% of their CD8+ T cells.

The sequencing here drew on PBMCs from blood, taken on the day of vaccination. The receptor was isolated from a middle-aged man who received an inactivated influenza vaccine. V gene TRBV7-8 combines with J gene TRBJ2-7; a possible D gene is TRBD2 (5 bases). Here the CDR3 reads CASSATRILSAYEQYF. The CDR3 coding sequence is TGTGCCAGCAGCGCCACTAGGATTCTGTCGGCCTACGAGCAGTACTTC.